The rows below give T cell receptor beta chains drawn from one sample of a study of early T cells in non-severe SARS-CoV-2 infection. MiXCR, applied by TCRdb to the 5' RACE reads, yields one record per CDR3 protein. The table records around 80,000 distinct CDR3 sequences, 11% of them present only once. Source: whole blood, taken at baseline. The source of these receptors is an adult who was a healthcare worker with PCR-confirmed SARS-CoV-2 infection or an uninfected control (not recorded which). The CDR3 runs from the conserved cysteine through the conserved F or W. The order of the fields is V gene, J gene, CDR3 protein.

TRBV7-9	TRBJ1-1	CASRLKPGTGGAEAFF
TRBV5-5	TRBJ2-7	CASSLTGTHEQYF
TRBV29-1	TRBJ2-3	CSVGYTDTQYF
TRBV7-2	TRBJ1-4	CASSLQVGDEKLFF
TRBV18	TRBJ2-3	CASSPPGPMVDTQYF
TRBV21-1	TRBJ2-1	CASSKVELFNEQFF
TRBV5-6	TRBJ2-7	CASSLTGDYEQYF
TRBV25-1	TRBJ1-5	CASSFGDQPQHF
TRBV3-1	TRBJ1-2	CASSPPLGGYTF
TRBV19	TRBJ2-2	CASSTRGQLNTGELFF
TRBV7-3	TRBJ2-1	CASSVQKVGYNEQFF
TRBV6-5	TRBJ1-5	CASSTGTGGNQPQHF
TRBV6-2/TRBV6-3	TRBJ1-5	CASRLGQGSNQPQHF
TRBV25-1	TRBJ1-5	CASSAQDRGPDQPQHF
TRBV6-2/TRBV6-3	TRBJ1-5	CASSKQGNQPQHF
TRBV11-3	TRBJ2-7	CASSPSFDGYEQYF
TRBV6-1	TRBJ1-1	CASSEIPRDRVMNTEAFF
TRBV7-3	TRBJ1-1	CASSLTTQGNTEAFF
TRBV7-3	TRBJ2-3	CASSPLAGVHTQYF
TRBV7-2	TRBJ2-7	CASSSPDRVIYEQYF
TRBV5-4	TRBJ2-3	CASSRIAGGPGTDTQYF
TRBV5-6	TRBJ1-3	CASSSGQLSGNTIYF
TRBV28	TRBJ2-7	CATQPGPGLAGLLEQYF
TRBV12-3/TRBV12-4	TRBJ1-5	CASSFSGDSNQPQHF
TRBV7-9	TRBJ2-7	CASSATSGTASTVSYEQYF
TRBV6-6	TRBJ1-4	CASTSSQSTNEKLFF
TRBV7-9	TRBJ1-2	CASSLTLTGASYGYTF
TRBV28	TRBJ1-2	CASSLQGPDYGYTF
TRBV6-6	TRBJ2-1	CASSSRQDYNEQFF
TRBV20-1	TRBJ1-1	CSARRFLNTEAFF
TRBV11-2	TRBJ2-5	CASSPIGGAETQYF
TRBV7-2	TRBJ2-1	CASISQREQFF
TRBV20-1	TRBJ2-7	CSATGLAGSYEQYF
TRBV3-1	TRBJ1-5	CASSQAGYQPQHF
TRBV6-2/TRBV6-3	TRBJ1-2	CASSYQSANYGYTF
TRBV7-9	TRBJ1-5	CASSERGAGNQPQHF
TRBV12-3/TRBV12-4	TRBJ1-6	CASSLSRQQNSPLHF